The rows below give T cell receptor beta chains drawn from one sample of a study of shared clonotypes between healthy human individuals. Assay used: immunoSEQ multiplex PCR; TCRdb lists only in-frame clones, some missing. The data hold fewer than 600,000 clones, with more than 65% observed a single time. The sequenced sample was PBMCs. All receptors come from a woman aged 40 to 50 in good health. Some clones in this sample may be carry-over from other donors' samples. CDR3s include the opening cysteine and the closing phenylalanine or tryptophan.

j_call v_call cdr3_length cdr3_aa
TRBJ2-5 TRBV7-9 13 CASSLGTVETQYF
TRBJ2-3 TRBV4-3 14 CASSIIGSTDTQYF
TRBJ2-5 TRBV7-9 16 CASSLRGQGGGETQYF
TRBJ2-3 TRBV9 14 CASSISGRTDTQYF
TRBJ2-7 TRBV19 14 CASSMAGVRNEQYF
TRBJ2-2 TRBV6-1 13 CASSTRYTGELFF
TRBJ2-7 TRBV19 15 CASSTGLAGVYEQYF
TRBJ1-1 TRBV11-2 12 CASSLGVQTAFF
TRBJ2-3 TRBV6-5 15 CASSYYSRRTDTQYF
TRBJ2-1 TRBV7-9 15 CASSPPLAGGKEQFF